This T cell receptor (beta chain) is drawn from a study of T-cell reconstitution after alpha-beta-depleted transplantation in children. General study results and limits: By about two months after transplant, alpha-beta T cells reportedly arose from several hundred graft clones that had expanded. At the one-year point after transplant, T-cell counts and TCRbeta diversity were found to come mostly from T cells that had been newly produced. Day-60 TCRbeta diversity that was high in some patients was derived from surviving recipient T cells and thymic progenitors.

It was with unique molecular identifiers that the TCRbeta library was prepared. MiXCR, applied by TCRdb to the PCR reads, yields one record per CDR3 protein. The sample holds about 980,000 distinct CDR3 sequences; about 29% are singletons and the top ten take over 25%. V dropped 0 bases and J dropped 0 bases, with 6 bases sitting between them. Germline V lookup: CDR1 LNHNV, CDR2 YYDKDF (reference sequence). The CDR3 has 15 amino acids. As concerns this clonotype: The antigen remains unidentified.

Sample: PBMCs, mostly from graft donor cells, taken 360 days after TCRalphabeta/CD19-depleted stem cell transplant. This TCR came from a boy younger than two who had a stem cell transplant for SCID, so the T cells may come from the graft donor. The chain has TRBV15 and TRBJ2-1; D perhaps matches TRBD2 (6 bases). The CDR3 spells CATSREGGSYNEQFF. CDR3 nucleotides: TGTGCCACCAGCAGAGAGGGGGGCTCCTACAATGAGCAGTTCTTC.